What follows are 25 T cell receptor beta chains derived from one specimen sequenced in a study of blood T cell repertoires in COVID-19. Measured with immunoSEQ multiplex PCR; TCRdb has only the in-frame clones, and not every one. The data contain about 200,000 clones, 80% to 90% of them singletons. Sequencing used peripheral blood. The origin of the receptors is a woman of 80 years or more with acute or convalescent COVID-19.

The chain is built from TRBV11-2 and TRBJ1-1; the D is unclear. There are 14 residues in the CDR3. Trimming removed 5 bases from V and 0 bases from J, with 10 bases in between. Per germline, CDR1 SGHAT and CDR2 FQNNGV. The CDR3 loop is CASSRGSLNTEAFF. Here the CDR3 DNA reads TGTGCCAGCAGCCGGGGTTCCCTGAACACTGAAGCTTTCTTT.

The CDR3 is CASRQGSSPLHF. The DNA of the CDR3 is TGTGCCAGCAGACAGGGGTCCTCCCCCCTCCACTTT. This rearrangement joins TRBV27 to TRBJ1-6; 7 nucleotides match TRBD1. V shed 6 bases and J 13 bases; nucleotides not matched to a gene: 6. Germline CDR1 reads MNHEY; CDR2 reads SMNVEV (reference sequence). The CDR3 covers 12 residues.

This chain's CDR3 is CASSLTGGAGEKLFF. In DNA, the CDR3 is TGTGCCAGCAGCCTGACGGGGGGGGCTGGCGAAAAACTGTTTTTT. This sequence joins TRBV5-4 and TRBJ1-4, with D possibly being TRBD1 (6 bases). Trimming took off 4 bases at V and 8 bases at J, with 18 bases between the two ends. The CDR3 totals 15 residues. Germline V gene sequence: CDR1 SGHNT, CDR2 YYREEE (reference sequence).

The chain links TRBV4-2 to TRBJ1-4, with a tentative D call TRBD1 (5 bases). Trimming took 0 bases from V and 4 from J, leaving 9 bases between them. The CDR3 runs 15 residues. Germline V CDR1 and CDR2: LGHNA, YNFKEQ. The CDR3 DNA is TGTGCCAGCAGCCAAGAAGACAGAATTAATGAAAAACTGTTTTTT. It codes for CASSQEDRINEKLFF.

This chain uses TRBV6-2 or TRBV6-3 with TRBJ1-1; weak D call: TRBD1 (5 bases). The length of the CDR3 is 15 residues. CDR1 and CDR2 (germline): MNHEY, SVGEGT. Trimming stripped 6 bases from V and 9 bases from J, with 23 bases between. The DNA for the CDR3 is TGTGCCAGCAGCCGGGGGGATGGAGGGGTCTACCAAGCTTTCTTT. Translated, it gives CASSRGDGGVYQAFF.

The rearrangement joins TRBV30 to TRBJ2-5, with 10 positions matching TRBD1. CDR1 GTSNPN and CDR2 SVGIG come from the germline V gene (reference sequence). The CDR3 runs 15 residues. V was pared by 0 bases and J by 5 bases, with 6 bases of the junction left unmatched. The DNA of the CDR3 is TGTGCCTGGAGTGTACGAGGACAGGGGGGCGAGACCCAGTACTTC. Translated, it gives CAWSVRGQGGETQYF.

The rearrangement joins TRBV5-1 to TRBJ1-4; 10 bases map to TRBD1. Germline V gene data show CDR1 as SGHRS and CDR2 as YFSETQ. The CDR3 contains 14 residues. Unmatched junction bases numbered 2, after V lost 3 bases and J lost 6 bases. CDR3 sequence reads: CASSYGQGDEKLFF. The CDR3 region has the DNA TGCGCCAGCAGCTACGGACAGGGGGATGAAAAACTGTTTTTT.

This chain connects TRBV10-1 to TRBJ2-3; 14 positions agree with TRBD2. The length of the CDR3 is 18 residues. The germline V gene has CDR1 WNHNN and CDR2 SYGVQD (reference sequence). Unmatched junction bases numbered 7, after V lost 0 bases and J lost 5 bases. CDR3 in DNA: TGCGCCAGCAGTGAGTCGATGGGACTAGCGGGAGCTTTAGATACGCAGTATTTT. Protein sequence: CASSESMGLAGALDTQYF.

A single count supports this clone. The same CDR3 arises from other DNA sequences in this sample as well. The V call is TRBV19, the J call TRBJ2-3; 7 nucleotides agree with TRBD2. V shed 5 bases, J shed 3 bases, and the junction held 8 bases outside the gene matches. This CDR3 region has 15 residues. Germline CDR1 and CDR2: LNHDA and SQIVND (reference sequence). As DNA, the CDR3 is TGTGCCAGTAGTCGGGCGGGAGTGGGAACAGATACGCAGTATTTT. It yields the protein CASSRAGVGTDTQYF.

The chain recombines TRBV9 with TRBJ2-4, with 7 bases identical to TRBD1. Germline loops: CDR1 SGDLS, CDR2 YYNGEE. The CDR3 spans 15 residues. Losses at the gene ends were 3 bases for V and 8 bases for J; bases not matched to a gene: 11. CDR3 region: CASSGEDRERHIQYF. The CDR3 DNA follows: TGTGCCAGCAGCGGAGAAGACAGGGAGCGTCACATTCAGTACTTC.

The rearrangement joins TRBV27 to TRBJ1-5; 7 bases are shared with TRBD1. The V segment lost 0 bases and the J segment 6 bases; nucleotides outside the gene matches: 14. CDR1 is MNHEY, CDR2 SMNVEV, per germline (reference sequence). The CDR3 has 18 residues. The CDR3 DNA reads TGTGCCAGCAGTTTATCCGCGACAGGGTGGTCGATCACTCAGCCCCAGCATTTT. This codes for CASSLSATGWSITQPQHF.

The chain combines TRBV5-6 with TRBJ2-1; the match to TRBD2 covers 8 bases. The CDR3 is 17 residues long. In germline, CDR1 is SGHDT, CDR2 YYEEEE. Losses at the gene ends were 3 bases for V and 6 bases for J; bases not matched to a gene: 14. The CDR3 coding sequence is TGTGCCAGCAGCTCGTCATTTCCGGGAGGGCGGGGCAATGAGCAGTTCTTC. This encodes CASSSSFPGGRGNEQFF.

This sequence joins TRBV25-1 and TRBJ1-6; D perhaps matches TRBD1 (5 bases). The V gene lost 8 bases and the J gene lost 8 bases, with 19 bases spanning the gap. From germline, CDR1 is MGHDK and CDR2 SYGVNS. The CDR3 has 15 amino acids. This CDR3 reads CASRAGRREDSPLHF. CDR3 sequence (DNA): TGTGCCAGCCGGGCAGGGCGAAGAGAAGATTCACCCCTCCACTTT. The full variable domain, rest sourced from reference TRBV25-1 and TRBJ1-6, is EADIYQTPRYLVIGTGKKITLECSQTMGHDKMYWYQQDPGMELHLIHYSYGVNSTEKGDLSSESTVSRIRTEHFPLTLESARPSHTSQYLCASRAGRREDSPLHFGNGTRLTVT.

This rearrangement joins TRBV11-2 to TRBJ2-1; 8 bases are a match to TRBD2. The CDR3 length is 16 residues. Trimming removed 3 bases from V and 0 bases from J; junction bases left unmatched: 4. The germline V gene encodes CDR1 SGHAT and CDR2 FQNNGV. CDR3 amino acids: CASSFGGTSSYNEQFF. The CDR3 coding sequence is TGTGCCAGCAGCTTTGGCGGGACTAGCTCCTACAATGAGCAGTTCTTC.

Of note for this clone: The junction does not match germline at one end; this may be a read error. CDR3 in DNA: TGTGCCAGCAGTTTCGATGGGTCTAACTATGGCTACACCTTT. The encoded protein is CASSFDGSNYGYTF. The gene calls are TRBV27 and TRBJ1-2, with D unclear. Germline values: CDR1 MNHEY, CDR2 SMNVEV (reference sequence). The CDR3 has 14 residues.

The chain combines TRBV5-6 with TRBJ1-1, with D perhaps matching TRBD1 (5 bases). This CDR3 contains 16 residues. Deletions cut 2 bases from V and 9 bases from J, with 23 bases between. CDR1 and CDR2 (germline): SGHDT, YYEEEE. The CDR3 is CASSFRSGILPRKAFF. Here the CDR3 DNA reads TGTGCCAGCAGCTTCAGGTCAGGGATCCTCCCCAGGAAAGCTTTCTTT.

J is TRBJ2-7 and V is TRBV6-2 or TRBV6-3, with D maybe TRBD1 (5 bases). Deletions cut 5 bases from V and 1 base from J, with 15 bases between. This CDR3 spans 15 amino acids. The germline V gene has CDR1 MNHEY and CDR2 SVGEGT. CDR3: CASSPRTLGSYEQYF. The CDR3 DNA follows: TGTGCCAGCAGTCCGAGGACACTGGGGTCCTACGAGCAGTACTTC.

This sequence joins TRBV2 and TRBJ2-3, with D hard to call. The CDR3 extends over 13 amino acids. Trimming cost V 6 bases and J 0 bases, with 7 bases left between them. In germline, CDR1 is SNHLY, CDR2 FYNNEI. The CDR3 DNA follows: TGTGCCAGCAGGGCCACAAGCACAGATACGCAGTATTTT. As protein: CASRATSTDTQYF.

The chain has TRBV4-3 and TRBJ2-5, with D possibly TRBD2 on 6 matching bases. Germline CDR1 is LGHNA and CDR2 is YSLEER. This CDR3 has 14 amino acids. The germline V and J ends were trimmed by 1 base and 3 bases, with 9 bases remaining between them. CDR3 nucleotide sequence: TGCGCCAGCAGCCAAGTGGGCGGGAAAGAGACCCAGTACTTC. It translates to CASSQVGGKETQYF.

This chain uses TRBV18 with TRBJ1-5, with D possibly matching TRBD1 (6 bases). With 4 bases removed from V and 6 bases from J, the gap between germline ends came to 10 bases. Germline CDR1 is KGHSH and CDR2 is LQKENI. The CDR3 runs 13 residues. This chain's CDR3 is CASSLQGRQPQHF. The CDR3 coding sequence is TGTGCCAGCTCACTTCAGGGGCGTCAGCCCCAGCATTTT.

CDR3 protein: CASSRQGVATGELFF. CDR3 nucleotides: TGTGCCAGTAGCCGACAGGGGGTAGCCACCGGGGAGCTGTTTTTT. The chain combines TRBV19 with TRBJ2-2; 9 nucleotides line up with TRBD1. V lost 6 bases and J lost 4; bases outside the gene matches: 6. CDR3 size: 15 residues. CDR1 is LNHDA and CDR2 is SQIVND in the germline V gene (reference sequence).

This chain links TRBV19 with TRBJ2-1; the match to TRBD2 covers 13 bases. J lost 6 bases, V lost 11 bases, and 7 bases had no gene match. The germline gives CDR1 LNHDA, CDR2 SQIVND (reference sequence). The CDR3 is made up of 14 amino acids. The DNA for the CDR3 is TGTGCCGGGAGGCGGACTAGCGGGAGCAATGAGCAGTTCTTC. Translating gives CAGRRTSGSNEQFF.

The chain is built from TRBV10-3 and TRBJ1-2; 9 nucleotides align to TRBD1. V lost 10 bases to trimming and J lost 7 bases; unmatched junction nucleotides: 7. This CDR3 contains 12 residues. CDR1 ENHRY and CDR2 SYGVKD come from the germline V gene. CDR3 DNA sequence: TGTGCCACCCGACAGGGGGAGGTTGGCTACACCTTC. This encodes CATRQGEVGYTF.

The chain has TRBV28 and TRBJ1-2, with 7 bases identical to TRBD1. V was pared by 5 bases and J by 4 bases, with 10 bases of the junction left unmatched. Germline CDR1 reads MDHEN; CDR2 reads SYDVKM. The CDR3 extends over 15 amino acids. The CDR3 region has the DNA TGTGCCAGCAGTCAACCGGCTCAGGGGGTCTATGGCTACACCTTC. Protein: CASSQPAQGVYGYTF.

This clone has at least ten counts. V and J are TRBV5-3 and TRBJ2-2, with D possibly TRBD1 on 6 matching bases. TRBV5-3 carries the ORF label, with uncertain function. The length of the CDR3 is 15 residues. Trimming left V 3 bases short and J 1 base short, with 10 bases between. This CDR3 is CARSSPDRNTGELFF. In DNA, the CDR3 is TGTGCCAGAAGCTCCCCGGACAGGAACACCGGGGAGCTGTTTTTT.